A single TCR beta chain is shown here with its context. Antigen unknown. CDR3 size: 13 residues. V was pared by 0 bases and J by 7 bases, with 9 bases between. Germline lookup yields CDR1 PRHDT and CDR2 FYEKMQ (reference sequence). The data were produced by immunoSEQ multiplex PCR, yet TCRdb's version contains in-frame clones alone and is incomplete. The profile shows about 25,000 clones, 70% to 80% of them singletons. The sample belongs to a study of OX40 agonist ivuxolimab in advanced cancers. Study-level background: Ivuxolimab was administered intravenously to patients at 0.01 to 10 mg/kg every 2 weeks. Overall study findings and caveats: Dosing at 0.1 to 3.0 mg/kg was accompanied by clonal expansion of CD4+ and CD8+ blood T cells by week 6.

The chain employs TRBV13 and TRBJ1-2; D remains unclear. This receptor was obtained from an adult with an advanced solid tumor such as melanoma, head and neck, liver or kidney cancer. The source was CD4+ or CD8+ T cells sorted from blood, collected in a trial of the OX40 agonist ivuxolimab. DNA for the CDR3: TGTGCCAGCAGCTTAGGAACAACTTTTGGCTACACCTTC. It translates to CASSLGTTFGYTF.